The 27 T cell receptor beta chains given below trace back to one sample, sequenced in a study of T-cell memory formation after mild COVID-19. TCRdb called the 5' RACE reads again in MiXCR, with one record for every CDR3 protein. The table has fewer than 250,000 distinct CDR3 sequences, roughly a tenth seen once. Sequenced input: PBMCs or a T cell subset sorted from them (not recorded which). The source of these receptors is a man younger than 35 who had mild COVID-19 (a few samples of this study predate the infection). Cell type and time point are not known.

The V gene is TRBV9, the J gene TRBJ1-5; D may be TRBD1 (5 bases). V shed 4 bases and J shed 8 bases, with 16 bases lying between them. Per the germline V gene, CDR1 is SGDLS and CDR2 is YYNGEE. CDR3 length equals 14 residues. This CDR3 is CASSRDGKREPQHF. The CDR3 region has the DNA TGTGCCAGCAGCCGGGACGGAAAACGGGAGCCCCAGCATTTT.

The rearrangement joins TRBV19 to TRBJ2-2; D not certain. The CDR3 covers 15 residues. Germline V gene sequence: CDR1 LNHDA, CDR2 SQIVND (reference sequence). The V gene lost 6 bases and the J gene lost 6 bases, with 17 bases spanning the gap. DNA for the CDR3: TGTGCCAGTAGCGAATTCGGGTATTCGGCCGGGGAGCTGTTTTTT. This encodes CASSEFGYSAGELFF. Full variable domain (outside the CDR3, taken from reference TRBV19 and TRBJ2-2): DGGITQSPKYLFRKEGQNVTLSCEQNLNHDAMYWYRQDPGQGLRLIYYSQIVNDFQKGDIAEGYSVSREKKESFPLTVTSAQKNPTAFYLCASSEFGYSAGELFFGEGSRLTVL.

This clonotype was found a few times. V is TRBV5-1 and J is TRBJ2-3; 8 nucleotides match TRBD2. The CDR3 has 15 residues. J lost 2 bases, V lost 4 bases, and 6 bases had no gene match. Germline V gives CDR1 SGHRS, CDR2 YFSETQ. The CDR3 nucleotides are TGCGCCAGCAGCCGCGGGGGGACGGACACAGATACGCAGTATTTT. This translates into CASSRGGTDTDTQYF.

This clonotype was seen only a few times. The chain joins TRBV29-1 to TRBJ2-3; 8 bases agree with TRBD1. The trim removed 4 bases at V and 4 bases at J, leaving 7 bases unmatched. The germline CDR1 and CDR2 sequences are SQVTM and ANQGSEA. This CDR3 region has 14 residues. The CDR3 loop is CSVVPGGASDTQYF. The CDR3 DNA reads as TGCAGCGTTGTCCCAGGGGGCGCGTCAGATACGCAGTATTTT.

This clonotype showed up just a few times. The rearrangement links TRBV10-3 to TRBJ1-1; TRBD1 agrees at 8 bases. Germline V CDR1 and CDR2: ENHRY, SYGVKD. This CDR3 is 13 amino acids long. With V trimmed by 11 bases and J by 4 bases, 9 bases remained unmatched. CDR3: CAVQQGDGTEAFF. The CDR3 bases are TGTGCCGTACAACAGGGGGATGGCACTGAAGCTTTCTTT.

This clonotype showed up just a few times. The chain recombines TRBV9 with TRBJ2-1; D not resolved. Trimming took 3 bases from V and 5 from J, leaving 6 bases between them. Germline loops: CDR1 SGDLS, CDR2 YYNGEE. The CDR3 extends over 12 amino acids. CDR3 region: CASSAWNNEQFF. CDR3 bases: TGTGCCAGCAGCGCCTGGAACAATGAGCAGTTCTTC.

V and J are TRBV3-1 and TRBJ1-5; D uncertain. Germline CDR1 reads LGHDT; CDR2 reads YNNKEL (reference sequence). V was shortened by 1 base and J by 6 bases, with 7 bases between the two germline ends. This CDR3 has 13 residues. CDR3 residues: CASSQATGQPQHF. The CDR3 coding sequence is TGTGCCAGCAGCCAAGCTACCGGTCAGCCCCAGCATTTT.

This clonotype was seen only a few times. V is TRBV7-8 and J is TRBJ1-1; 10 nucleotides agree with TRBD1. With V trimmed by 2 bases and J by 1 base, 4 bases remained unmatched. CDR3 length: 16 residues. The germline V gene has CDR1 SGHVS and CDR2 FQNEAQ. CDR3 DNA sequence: TGTGCCAGCAGCTTAAGGGACAGGGGAAGGAACACTGAAGCTTTCTTT. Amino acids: CASSLRDRGRNTEAFF. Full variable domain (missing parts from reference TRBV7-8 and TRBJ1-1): GAGVSQSPRYKVAKRGQDVALRCDPISGHVSLFWYQQALGQGPEFLTYFQNEAQLDKSGLPSDRFFAERPEGSVSTLKIQRTQQEDSAVYLCASSLRDRGRNTEAFFGQGTRLTVV.

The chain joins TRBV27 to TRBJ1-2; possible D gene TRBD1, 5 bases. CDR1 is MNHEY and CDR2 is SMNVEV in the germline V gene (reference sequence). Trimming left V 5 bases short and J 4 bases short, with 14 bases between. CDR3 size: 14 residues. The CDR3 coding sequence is TGTGCCAGCAGTCCAAGGGGAACCCTCTATGGCTACACCTTC. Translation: CASSPRGTLYGYTF.

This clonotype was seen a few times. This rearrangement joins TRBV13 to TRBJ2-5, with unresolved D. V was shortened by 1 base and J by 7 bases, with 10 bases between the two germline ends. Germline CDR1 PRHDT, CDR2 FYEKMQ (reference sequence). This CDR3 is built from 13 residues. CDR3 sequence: CASSLDIEMTQYF. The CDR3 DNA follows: TGTGCCAGCAGCTTAGACATAGAAATGACCCAGTACTTC.

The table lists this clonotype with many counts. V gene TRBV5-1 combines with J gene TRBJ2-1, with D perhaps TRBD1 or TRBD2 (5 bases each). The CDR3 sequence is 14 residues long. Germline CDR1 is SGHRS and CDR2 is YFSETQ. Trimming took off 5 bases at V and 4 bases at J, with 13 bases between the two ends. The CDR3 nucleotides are TGCGCCAGCAGGGGTCAGGGACCTTACAATGAGCAGTTCTTC. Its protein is CASRGQGPYNEQFF.

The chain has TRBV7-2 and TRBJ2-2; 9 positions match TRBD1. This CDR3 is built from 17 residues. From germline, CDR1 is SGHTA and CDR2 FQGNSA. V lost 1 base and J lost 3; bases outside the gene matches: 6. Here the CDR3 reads CASSLDGDRAHTGELFF. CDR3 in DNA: TGTGCCAGCAGCTTAGACGGGGACAGGGCACACACCGGGGAGCTGTTTTTT.

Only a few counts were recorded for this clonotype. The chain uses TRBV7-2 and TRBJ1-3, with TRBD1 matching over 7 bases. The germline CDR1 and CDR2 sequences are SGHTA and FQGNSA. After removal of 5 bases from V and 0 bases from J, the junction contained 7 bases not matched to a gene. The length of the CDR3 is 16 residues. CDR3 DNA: TGTGCCAGCAGCGCCATGGGACAGCTCTCTGGAAACACCATATATTTT. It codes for CASSAMGQLSGNTIYF. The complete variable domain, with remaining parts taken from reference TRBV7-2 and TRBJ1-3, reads GAGVSQSPSNKVTEKGKDVELRCDPISGHTALYWYRQSLGQGLEFLIYFQGNSAPDKSGLPSDRFSAERTGGSVSTLTIQRTQQEDSAVYLCASSAMGQLSGNTIYFGEGSWLTVV.

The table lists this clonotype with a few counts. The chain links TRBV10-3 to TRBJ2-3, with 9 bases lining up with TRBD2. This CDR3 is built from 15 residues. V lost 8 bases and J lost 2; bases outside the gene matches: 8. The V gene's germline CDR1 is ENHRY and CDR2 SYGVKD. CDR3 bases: TGTGCCATCGAAGGTAGCGGGGGTCTCACAGATACGCAGTATTTT. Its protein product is CAIEGSGGLTDTQYF.

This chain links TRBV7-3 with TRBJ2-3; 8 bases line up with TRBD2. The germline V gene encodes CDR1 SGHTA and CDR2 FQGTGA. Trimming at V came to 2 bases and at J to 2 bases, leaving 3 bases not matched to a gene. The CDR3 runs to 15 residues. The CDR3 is CASSLSGGTTDTQYF. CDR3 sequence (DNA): TGTGCCAGCAGCTTATCGGGGGGGACCACAGATACGCAGTATTTT.

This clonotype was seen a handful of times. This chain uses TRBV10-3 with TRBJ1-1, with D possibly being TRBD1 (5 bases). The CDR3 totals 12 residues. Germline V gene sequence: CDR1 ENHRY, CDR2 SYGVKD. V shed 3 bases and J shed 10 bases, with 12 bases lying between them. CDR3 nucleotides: TGTGCCATCAGTGAACCGGGGGAAGGAGCTTTCTTT. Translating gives CAISEPGEGAFF.

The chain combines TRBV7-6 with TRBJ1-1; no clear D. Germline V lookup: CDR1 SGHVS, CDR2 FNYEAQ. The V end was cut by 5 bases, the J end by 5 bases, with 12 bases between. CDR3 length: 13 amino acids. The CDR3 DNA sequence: TGTGCCAGCAGCGATACCCGGGGTACTGAAGCTTTCTTT. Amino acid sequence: CASSDTRGTEAFF.

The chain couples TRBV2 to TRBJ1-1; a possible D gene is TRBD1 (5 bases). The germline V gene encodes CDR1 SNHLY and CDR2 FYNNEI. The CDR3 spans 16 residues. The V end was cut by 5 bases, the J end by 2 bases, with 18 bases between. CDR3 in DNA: TGTGCCAGCAGTCCAACTTACTACACAGGTAACACTGAAGCTTTCTTT. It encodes CASSPTYYTGNTEAFF.

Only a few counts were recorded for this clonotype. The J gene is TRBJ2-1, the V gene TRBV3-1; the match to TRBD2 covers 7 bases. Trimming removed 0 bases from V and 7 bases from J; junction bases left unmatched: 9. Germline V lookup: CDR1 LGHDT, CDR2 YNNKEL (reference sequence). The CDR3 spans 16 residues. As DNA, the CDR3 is TGTGCCAGCAGCCAAGATCCGCGGGGGATGGGAAATGAGCAGTTCTTC. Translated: CASSQDPRGMGNEQFF.

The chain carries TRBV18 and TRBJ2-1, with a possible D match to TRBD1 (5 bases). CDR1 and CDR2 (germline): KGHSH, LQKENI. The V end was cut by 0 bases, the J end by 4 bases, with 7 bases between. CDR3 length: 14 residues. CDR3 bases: TGTGCCAGCTCACCACCGGGGCCTTACAATGAGCAGTTCTTC. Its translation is CASSPPGPYNEQFF.

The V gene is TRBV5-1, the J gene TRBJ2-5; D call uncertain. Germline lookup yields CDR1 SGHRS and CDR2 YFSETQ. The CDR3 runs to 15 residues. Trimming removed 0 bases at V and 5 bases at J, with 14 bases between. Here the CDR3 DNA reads TGCGCCAGCAGCTTGGTCGGCAGAGGTTTGGAGACCCAGTACTTC. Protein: CASSLVGRGLETQYF.

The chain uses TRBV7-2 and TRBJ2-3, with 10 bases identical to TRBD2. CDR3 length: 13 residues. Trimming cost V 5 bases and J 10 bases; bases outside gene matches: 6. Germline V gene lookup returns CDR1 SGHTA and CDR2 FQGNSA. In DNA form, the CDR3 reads TGTGCCAGCAGCCCAACTAGCGGGGTGTCGCAGTATTTT. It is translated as CASSPTSGVSQYF. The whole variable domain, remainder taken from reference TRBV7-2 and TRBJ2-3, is GAGVSQSPSNKVTEKGKDVELRCDPISGHTALYWYRQSLGQGLEFLIYFQGNSAPDKSGLPSDRFSAERTGGSVSTLTIQRTQQEDSAVYLCASSPTSGVSQYFGPGTRLTVL.

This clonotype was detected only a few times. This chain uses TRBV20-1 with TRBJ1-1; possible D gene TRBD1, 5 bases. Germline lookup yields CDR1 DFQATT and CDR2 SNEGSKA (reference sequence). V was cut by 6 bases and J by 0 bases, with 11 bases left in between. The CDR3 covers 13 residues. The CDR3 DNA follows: TGCAGTGCGAGGGGACTGATGAACACTGAAGCTTTCTTT. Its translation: CSARGLMNTEAFF.

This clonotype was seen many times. The CDR3 region is CASSATQGVRSPLHF. The CDR3 DNA reads as TGTGCCAGCAGCGCGACACAGGGAGTAAGGTCACCCCTCCACTTT. The chain combines TRBV12-3 or TRBV12-4 with TRBJ1-6; weak D call: TRBD1 (6 bases). This CDR3 is 15 amino acids long. Trimming took 6 bases from V and 10 from J, leaving 19 bases between them.

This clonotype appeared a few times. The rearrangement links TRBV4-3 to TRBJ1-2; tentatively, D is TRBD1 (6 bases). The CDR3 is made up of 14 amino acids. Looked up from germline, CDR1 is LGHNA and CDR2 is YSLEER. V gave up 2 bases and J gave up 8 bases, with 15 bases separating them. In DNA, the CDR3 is TGCGCCAGCAGCCAAAAACAGGGAGGTGAAGGCTACACCTTC. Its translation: CASSQKQGGEGYTF.

The DNA of the CDR3 is TGCAGTGCGAGCCGGGCCGACGGGGCCAACGTCCTGACTTTC. Protein product: CSASRADGANVLTF. The V call is TRBV20-1, the J call TRBJ2-6; D remains ambiguous. V was pared by 6 bases and J by 4 bases, with 13 bases between. This CDR3 spans 14 amino acids. Germline V lookup: CDR1 DFQATT, CDR2 SNEGSKA (reference sequence).

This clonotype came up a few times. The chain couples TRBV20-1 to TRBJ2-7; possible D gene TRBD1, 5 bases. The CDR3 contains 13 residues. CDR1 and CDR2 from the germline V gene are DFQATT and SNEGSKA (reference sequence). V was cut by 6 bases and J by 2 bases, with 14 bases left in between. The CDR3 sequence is CSAFDSLPYEQYF. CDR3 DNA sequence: TGCAGTGCGTTTGACAGCTTACCCTACGAGCAGTACTTC.